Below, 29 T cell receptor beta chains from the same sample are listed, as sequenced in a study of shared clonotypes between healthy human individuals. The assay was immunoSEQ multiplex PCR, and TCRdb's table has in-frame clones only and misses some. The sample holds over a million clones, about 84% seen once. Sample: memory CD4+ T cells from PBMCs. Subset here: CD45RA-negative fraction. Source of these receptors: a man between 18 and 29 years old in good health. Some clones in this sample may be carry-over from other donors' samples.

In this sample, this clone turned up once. In DNA form, the CDR3 reads TGTGCCAGCAGAGAGGGGTCGACAGGTGGACCCGCTAACTATGGCTACACCTTC. Protein: CASREGSTGGPANYGYTF. The V gene is TRBV27, the J gene TRBJ1-2, with a weak D call TRBD1 (6 bases). Germline CDR1 reads MNHEY; CDR2 reads SMNVEV (reference sequence). There are 18 residues in the CDR3. Trimming took off 6 bases at V and 0 bases at J, with 23 bases between the two ends.

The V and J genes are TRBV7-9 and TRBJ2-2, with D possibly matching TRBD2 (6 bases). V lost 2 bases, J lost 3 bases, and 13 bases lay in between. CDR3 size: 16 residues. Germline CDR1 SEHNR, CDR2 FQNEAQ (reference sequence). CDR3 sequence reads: CASSLKAGSYTGELFF. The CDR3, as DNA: TGTGCCAGCAGCTTAAAGGCGGGGTCGTACACCGGGGAGCTGTTTTTT.

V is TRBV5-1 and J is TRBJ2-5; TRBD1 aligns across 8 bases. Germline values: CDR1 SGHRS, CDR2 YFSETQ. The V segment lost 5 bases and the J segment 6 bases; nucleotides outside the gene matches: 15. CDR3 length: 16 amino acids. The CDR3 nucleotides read TGCGCCAGCAGTCTCTACGCGAACGACAGGGGCAAGACCCAGTACTTC. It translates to CASSLYANDRGKTQYF.

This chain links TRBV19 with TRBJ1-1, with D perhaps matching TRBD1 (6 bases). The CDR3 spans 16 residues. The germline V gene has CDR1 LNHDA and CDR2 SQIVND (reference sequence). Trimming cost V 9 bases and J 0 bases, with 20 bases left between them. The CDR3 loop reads CASNLGGLGMNTEAFF. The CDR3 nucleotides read TGTGCCAGCAACCTGGGGGGGCTGGGGATGAACACTGAAGCTTTCTTT.

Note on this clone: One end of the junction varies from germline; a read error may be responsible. The CDR3 loop is CAISESASGLPYEQYF. The CDR3 DNA sequence: TGTGCCATCAGCGAGTCTGCTAGCGGGTTGCCCTACGAGCAGTACTTC. This sequence joins TRBV10-3 and TRBJ2-7, with 8 bases fitting TRBD2. CDR3 size: 16 residues. Germline CDR1 is ENHRY and CDR2 is SYGVKD.

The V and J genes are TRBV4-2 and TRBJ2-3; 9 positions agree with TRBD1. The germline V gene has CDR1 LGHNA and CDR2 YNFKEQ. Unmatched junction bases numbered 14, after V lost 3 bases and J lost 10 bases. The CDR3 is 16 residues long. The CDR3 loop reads CASSHATGQGLGPQYF. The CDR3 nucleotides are TGTGCCAGCAGCCACGCAACGGGACAGGGTTTGGGTCCGCAGTATTTT.

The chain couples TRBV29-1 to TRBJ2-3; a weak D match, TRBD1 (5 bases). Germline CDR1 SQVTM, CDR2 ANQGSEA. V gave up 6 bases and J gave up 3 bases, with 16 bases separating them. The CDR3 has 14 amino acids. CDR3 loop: CSVRRTLETDTQYF. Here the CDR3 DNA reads TGCAGCGTGCGACGGACATTAGAAACAGATACGCAGTATTTT.

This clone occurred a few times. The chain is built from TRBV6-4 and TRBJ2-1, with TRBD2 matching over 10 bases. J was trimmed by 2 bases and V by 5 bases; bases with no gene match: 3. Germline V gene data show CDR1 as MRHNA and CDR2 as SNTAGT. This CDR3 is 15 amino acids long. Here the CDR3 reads CASSPSGSTYNEQFF. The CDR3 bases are TGTGCCAGCAGTCCTAGCGGGAGCACCTACAATGAGCAGTTCTTC.

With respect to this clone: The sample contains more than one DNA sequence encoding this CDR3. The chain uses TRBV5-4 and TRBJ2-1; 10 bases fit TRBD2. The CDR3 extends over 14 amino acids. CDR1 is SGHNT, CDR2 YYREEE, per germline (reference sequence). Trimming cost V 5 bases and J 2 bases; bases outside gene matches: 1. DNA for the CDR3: TGTGCCAGCAGTGGACTAGCGGCCTACAATGAGCAGTTCTTC. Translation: CASSGLAAYNEQFF.

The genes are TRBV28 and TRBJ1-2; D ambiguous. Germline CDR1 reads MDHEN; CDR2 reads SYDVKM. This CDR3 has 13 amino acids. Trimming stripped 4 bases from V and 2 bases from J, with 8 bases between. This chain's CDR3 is CASSSPNNYGYTF. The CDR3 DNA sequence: TGTGCCAGCAGTTCCCCAAACAACTATGGCTACACCTTC.

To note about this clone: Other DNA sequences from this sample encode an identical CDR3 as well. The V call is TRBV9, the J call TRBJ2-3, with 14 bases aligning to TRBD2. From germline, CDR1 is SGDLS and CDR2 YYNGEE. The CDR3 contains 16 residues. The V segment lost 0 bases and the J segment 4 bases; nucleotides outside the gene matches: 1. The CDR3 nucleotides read TGTGCCAGCAGCGTAGGACTAGCGGGAGGGCCAGATACGCAGTATTTT. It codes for CASSVGLAGGPDTQYF. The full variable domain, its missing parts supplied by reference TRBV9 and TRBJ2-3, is DSGVTQTPKHLITATGQRVTLRCSPRSGDLSVYWYQQSLDQGLQFLIQYYNGEERAKGNILERFSAQQFPDLHSELNLSSLELGDSALYFCASSVGLAGGPDTQYFGPGTRLTVL.

CDR3 DNA sequence: TGCGCCAGCAGTCAATACAGCCGTCGCTCCTACAATGAGCAGTTCTTC. Residues: CASSQYSRRSYNEQFF. This sequence joins TRBV23-1 and TRBJ2-1; D not certain. TRBV23-1 is an open reading frame whose function is uncertain. CDR3 length equals 16 residues. The V end was cut by 1 base, the J end by 0 bases, with 10 bases between.

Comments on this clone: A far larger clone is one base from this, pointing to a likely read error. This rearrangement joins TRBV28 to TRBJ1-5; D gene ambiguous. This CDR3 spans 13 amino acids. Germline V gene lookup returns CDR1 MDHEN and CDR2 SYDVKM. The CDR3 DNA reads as TGTGCCGGCAGTTCGAGCAGCAATCAGCCCCAGCATTTT. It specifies CAGSSSSNQPQHF.

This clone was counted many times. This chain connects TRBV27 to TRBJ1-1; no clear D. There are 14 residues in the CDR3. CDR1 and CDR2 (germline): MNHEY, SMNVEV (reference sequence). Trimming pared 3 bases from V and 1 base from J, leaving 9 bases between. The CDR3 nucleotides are TGTGCCAGCAGTTTTGCAGGAGAGAACACTGAAGCTTTCTTT. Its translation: CASSFAGENTEAFF.

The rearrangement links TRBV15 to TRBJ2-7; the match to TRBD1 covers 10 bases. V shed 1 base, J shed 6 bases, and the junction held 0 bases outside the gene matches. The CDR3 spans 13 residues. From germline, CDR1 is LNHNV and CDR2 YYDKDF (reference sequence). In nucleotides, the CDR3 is TGTGCCACCAGCAGAGGGACAGGGGGCGAGCAGTACTTC. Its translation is CATSRGTGGEQYF.

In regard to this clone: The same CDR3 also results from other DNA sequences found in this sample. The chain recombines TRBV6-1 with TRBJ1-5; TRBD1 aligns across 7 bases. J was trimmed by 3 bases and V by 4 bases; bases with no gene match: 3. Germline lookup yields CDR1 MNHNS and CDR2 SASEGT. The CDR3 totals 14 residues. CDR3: CASSVTGNNQPQHF. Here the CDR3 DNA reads TGTGCCAGCAGTGTGACAGGGAACAATCAGCCCCAGCATTTT.

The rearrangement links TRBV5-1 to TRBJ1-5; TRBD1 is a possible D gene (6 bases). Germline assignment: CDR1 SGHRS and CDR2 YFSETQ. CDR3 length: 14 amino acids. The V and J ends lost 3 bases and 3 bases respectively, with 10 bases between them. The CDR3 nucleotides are TGCGCCAGCAGCTCAGGGGTGAACAATCAGCCCCAGCATTTT. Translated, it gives CASSSGVNNQPQHF.

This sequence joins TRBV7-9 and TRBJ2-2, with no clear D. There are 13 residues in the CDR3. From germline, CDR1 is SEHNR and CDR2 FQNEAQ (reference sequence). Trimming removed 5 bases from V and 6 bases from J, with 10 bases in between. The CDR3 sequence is CASSPGGSGELFF. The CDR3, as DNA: TGTGCCAGCAGCCCGGGCGGCTCCGGGGAGCTGTTTTTT.

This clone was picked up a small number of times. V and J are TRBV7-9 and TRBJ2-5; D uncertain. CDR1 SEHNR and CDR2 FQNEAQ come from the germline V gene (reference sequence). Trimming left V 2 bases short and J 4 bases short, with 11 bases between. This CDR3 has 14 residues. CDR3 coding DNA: TGTGCCAGCAGCTTATCGGTGTTAAGAGAGACCCAGTACTTC. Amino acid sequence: CASSLSVLRETQYF.

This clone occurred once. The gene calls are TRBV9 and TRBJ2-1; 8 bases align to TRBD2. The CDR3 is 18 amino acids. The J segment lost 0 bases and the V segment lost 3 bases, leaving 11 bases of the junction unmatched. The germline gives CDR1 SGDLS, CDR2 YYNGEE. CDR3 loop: CASSEPSGGGSSYNEQFF. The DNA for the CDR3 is TGTGCCAGCAGCGAGCCCTCCGGCGGGGGGAGCTCCTACAATGAGCAGTTCTTC.

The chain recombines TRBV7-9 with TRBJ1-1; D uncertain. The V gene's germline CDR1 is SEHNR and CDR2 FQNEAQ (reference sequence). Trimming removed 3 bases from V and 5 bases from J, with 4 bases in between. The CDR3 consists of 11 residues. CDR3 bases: TGTGCCAGCAGCTTTCTGACTGAAGCTTTCTTT. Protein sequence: CASSFLTEAFF.

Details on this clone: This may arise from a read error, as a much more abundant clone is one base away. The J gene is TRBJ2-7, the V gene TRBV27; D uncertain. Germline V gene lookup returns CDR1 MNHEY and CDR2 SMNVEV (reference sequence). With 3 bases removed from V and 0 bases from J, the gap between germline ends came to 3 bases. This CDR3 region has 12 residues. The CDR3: CASSFSSYEQYF. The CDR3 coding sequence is TGTGCCAGCAGTTTTTCCTCCTACGAGCAGTACTTC.

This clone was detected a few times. CDR3 sequence reads: CASSLGAGVQGVKAFF. The CDR3 DNA follows: TGTGCCAGCAGTTTAGGGGCGGGGGTACAGGGGGTAAAAGCTTTCTTT. The V and J genes are TRBV28 and TRBJ1-1; TRBD1 matches 8 bases. Germline-derived CDR1 and CDR2 are MDHEN and SYDVKM. CDR3 length equals 16 residues. The V gene end was trimmed by 2 bases and the J gene end by 9 bases; junction bases not matched to a gene: 14.

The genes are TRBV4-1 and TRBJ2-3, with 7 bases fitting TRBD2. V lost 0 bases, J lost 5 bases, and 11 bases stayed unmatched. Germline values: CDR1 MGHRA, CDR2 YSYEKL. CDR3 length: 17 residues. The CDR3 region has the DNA TGCGCCAGCAGCCAAGATCAGGTCGGCGGGAGCGGAGATACGCAGTATTTT. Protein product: CASSQDQVGGSGDTQYF.

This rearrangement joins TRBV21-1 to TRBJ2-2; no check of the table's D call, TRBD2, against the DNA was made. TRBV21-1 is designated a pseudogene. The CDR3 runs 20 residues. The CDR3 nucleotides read TGTGCCAGCAGCAAAGCTGGGTGTATTGGCCTAGCCGACAACACCGGGGAGCTGTTTTTT. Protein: CASSKAGCIGLADNTGELFF.

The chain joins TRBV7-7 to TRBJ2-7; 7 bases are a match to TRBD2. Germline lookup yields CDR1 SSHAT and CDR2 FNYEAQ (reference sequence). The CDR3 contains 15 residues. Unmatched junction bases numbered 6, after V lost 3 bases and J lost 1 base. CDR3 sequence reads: CASSFSRGLSYEQYF. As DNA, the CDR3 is TGTGCCAGCAGCTTCAGCCGGGGACTATCCTACGAGCAGTACTTC.

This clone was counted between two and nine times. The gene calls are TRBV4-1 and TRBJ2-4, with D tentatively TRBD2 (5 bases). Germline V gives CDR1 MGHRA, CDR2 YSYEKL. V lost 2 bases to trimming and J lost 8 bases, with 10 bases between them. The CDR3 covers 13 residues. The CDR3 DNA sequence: TGCGCCAGCAGCCAACAGGACTGGGACATTCAGTACTTC. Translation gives CASSQQDWDIQYF.

CDR3 coding DNA: TGTGCCAGCAGCCAAGATTTCGACTACAATGAGCAGTTCTTC. Its protein product is CASSQDFDYNEQFF. V gene TRBV14 combines with J gene TRBJ2-1; D unclear. V was shortened by 0 bases and J by 3 bases, with 6 bases between the two germline ends. The germline CDR1 and CDR2 sequences are SGHDN and FVKESK. The CDR3 is made up of 14 amino acids.

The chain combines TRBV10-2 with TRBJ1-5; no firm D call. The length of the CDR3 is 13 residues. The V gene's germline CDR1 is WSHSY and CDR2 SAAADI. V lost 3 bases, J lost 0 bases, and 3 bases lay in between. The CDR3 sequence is CASSDYSNQPQHF. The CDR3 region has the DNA TGCGCCAGCAGTGACTATAGCAATCAGCCCCAGCATTTT.